The rows below give T cell receptor beta chains drawn from one sample of a study of T cell changes during pregnancy in multiple sclerosis. Clones were sequenced by immunoSEQ multiplex PCR, and TCRdb holds only the in-frame ones, with some missing. The sample carries about 39,000 clones, 90% recorded once. The material was CD4+ T cells from peripheral blood mononuclear cells, obtained in the first trimester of pregnancy. These receptors originate from a female donor in good health, enrolled as a control in a pregnancy study. The conserved cysteine and the conserved F or W are not part of the CDR3 here. Each record gives: V gene, J gene, CDR3 protein.

TRBV7-9	TRBJ1-1	ASSRTYEAF
TRBV5-8	TRBJ1-1	ASSIRTAMNTEAF
TRBV6-5	TRBJ1-1	ASSRGGATDEAF
TRBV29-1	TRBJ1-2	SVNRDSGLYGYT
TRBV9	TRBJ2-1	ASSVGRENGQF
TRBV28	TRBJ2-2	ASSTSGGRELF
TRBV18	TRBJ1-1	ASSTRQGTHSNTEAF
TRBV7-9	TRBJ1-3	ASSLVPDSITRPGNTIY
TRBV27	TRBJ2-2	ASKPSGGANTGELF
TRBV28	TRBJ2-3	ASSYRTATDTQY
TRBV14	TRBJ1-1	ASSPERAGGAF
TRBV7-2	TRBJ2-2	ASSLRPTGSNTGELF
TRBV30	TRBJ1-5	AWSQDQGSNQPQH
TRBV5-4	TRBJ2-2	ASSARTGVPLGELF
TRBV11-1	TRBJ2-5	ASSSASGGRETQY
TRBV27	TRBJ2-7	ASSLARDRESYEQY
TRBV11-1	TRBJ1-6	ASSFENSPLH
TRBV4-3	TRBJ1-2	ASSQFRGLYGYT
TRBV7-9	TRBJ1-2	ASSLGRGRDDGYT
TRBV2	TRBJ2-2	ASTLVGTGNTGELF
TRBV7-2	TRBJ2-1	ASSASLAGPRSNEQF
TRBV2	TRBJ2-1	ASQPSAGFYNEQF
TRBV14	TRBJ1-6	ASSQDGGIGSPLH
TRBV5-1	TRBJ1-5	ASSLSSGDQPQH
TRBV13	TRBJ1-1	ASSLAWGGGQGVGNTEAF
TRBV4-1	TRBJ1-5	ASSQSPRGNQPQH
TRBV28	TRBJ1-5	ASSLALTQH
TRBV7-2	TRBJ1-5	ASSPTGGDNQPQH
TRBV5-4	TRBJ1-2	ASSLGGQGARGYT
TRBV18	TRBJ2-3	ASSPRAGGLDTQY